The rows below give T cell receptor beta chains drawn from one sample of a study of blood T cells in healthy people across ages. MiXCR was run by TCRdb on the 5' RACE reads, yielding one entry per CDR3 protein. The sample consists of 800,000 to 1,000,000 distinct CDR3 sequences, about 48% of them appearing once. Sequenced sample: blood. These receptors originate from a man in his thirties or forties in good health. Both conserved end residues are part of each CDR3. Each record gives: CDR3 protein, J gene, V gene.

CAGSPGTGSTDTQYF	TRBJ2-3	TRBV27
CASSLGGRARPQFF	TRBJ2-1	TRBV7-2
CASRTGTTGELFF	TRBJ2-2	TRBV5-1
CASKQASYEQYF	TRBJ2-7	TRBV6-6
CASILNTLTGELFF	TRBJ2-2	TRBV7-2
CASSQVGQDGYTF	TRBJ1-2	TRBV4-2
CASSPLQGSDEQYF	NA	TRBV27
CASSQLGRGGKETQYF	TRBJ2-5	TRBV3-1
CASSAVLDTEAFF	TRBJ1-1	TRBV6-1
CASSIRGGHTEAFF	TRBJ1-1	TRBV6-5
CASRTGRTDTRYF	TRBJ2-3	TRBV12-3/TRBV12-4